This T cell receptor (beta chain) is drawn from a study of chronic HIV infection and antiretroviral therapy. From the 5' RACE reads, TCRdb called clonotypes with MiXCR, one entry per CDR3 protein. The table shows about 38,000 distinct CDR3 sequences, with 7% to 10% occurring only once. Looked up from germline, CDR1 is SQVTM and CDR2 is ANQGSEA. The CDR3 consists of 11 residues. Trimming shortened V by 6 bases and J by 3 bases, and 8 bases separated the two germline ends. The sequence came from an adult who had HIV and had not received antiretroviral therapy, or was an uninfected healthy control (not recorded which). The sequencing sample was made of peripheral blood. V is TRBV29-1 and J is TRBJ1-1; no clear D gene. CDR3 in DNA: TGCAGCGTGGGCCTCTACACTGAAGCTTTCTTT. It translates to CSVGLYTEAFF.